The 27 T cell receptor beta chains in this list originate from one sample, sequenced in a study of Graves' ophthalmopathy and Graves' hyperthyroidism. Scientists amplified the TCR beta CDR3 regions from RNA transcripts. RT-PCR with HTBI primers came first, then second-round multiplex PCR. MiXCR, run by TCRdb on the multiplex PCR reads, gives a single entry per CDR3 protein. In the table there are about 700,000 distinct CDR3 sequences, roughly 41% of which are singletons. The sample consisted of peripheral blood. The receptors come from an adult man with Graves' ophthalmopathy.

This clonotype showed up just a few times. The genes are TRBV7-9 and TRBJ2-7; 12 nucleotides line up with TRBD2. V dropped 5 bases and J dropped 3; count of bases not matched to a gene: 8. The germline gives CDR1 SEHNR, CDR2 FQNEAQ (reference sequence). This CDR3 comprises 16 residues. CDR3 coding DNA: TGTGCCAGCAGCACCCGGACTAGCGGGACCCACTACGAGCAGTACTTC. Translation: CASSTRTSGTHYEQYF.

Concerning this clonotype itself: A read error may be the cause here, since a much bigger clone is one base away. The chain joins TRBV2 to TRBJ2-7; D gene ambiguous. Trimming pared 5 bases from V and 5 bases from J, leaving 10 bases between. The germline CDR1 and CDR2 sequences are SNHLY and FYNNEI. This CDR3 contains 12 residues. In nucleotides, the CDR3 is TGTGCCAGCAGTCCTCATACGGACGAGCAGTACTTC. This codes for CASSPHTDEQYF.

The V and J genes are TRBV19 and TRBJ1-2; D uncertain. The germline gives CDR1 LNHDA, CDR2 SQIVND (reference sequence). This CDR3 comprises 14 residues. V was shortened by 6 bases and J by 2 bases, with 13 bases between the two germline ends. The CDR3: CASSPDAENYGYTF. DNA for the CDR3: TGTGCCAGTAGCCCCGACGCAGAGAACTATGGCTACACCTTC. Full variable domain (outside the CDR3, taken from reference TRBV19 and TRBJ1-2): DGGITQSPKYLFRKEGQNVTLSCEQNLNHDAMYWYRQDPGQGLRLIYYSQIVNDFQKGDIAEGYSVSREKKESFPLTVTSAQKNPTAFYLCASSPDAENYGYTFGSGTRLTVV.

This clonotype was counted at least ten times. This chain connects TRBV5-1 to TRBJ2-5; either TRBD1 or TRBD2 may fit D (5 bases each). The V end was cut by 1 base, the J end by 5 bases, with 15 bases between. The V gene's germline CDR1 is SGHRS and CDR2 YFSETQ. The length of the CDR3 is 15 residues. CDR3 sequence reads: CASSLPGPSGETQYF. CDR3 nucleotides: TGCGCCAGCAGCTTGCCGGGACCATCAGGGGAGACCCAGTACTTC. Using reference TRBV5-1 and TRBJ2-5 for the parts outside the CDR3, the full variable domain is KAGVTQTPRYLIKTRGQQVTLSCSPISGHRSVSWYQQTPGQGLQFLFEYFSETQRNKGNFPGRFSGRQFSNSRSEMNVSTLELGDSALYLCASSLPGPSGETQYFGPGTRLLVL.

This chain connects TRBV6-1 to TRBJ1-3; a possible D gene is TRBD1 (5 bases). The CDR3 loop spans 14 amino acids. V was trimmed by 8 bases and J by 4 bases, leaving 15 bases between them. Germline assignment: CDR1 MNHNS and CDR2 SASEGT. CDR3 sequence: CASHPRGGGNTIYF. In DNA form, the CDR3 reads TGTGCCAGCCACCCAAGGGGAGGGGGAAACACCATATATTTT.

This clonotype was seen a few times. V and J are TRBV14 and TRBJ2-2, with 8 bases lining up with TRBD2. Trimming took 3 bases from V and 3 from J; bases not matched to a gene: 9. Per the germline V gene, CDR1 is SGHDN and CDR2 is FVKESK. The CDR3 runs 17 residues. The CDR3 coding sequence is TGTGCCAGCAGCCAGAGGTCCAAGCGGGAGTACACCGGGGAGCTGTTTTTT. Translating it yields CASSQRSKREYTGELFF.

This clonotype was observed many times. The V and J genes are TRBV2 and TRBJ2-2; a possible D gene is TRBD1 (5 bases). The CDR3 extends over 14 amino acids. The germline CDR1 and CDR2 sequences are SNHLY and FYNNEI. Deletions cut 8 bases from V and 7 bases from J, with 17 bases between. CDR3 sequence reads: CASSGLQGVGELFF. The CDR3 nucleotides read TGTGCCAGCTCCGGCCTGCAGGGTGTCGGGGAGCTGTTTTTT. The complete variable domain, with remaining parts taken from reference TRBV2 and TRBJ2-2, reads EPEVTQTPSHQVTQMGQEVILRCVPISNHLYFYWYRQILGQKVEFLVSFYNNEISEKSEIFDDQFSVERPDGSNFTLKIRSTKLEDSAMYFCASSGLQGVGELFFGEGSRLTVL.

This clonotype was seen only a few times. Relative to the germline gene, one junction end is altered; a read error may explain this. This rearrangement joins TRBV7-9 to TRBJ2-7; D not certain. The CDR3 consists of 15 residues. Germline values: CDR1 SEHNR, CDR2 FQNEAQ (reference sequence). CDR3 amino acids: CASSQVLVNSYEQYF. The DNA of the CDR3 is TGCGCCAGCAGCCAAGTTCTGGTAAACTCCTACGAGCAGTACTTC.

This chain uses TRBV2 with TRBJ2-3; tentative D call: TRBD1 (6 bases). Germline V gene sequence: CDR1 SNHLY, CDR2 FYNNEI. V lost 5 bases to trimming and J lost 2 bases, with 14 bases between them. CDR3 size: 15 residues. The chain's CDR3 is CASSQQGQITDTQYF. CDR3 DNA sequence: TGTGCCAGCAGTCAACAGGGACAAATCACAGATACGCAGTATTTT.

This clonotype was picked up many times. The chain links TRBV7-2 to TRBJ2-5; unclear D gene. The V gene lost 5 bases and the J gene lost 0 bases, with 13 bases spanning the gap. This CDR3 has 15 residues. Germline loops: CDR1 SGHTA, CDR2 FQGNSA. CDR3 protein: CASSPQRFHQETQYF. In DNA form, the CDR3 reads TGTGCCAGCAGCCCCCAGAGATTCCACCAAGAGACCCAGTACTTC.

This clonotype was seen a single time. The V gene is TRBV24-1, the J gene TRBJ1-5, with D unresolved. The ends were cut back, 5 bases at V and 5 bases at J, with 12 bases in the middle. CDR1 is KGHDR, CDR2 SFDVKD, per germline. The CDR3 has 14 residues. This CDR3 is CATSVHAGDQPQHF. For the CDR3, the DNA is TGTGCCACCAGTGTTCATGCAGGAGATCAGCCCCAGCATTTT.

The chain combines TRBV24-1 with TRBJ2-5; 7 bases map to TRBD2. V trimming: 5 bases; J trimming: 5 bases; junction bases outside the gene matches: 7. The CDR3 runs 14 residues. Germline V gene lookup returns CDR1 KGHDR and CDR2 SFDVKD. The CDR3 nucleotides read TGTGCCACCAGTGGCCGCGGACTAGGGGAGACCCAGTACTTC. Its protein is CATSGRGLGETQYF.

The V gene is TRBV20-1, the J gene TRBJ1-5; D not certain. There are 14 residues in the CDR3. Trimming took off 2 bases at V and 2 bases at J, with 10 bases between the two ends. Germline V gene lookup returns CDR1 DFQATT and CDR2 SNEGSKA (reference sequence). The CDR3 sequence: CSARQTQGNQPQHF. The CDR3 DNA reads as TGCAGTGCTAGACAAACTCAGGGCAATCAGCCCCAGCATTTT.

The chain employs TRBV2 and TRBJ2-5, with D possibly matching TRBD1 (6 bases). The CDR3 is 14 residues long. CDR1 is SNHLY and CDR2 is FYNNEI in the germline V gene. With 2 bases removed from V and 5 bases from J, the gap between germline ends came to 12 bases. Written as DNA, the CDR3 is TGTGCCAGCAGTGAATGGGACATCGGGGAGACCCAGTACTTC. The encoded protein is CASSEWDIGETQYF.

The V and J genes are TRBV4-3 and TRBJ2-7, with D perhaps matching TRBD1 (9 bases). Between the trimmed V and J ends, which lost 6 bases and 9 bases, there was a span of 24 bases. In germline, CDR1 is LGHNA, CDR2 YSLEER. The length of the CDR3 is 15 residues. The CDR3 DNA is TGCGCCAGCAGTTTAGCGGGGACAGGGTTAAGGGGGCAGTACTTC. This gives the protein CASSLAGTGLRGQYF.

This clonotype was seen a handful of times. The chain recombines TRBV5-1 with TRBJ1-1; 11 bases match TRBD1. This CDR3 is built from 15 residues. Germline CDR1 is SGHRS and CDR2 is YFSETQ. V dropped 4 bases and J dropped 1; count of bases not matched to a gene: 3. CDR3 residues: CASSGTGGQNTEAFF. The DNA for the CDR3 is TGCGCCAGCAGCGGGACAGGGGGACAGAACACTGAAGCTTTCTTT.

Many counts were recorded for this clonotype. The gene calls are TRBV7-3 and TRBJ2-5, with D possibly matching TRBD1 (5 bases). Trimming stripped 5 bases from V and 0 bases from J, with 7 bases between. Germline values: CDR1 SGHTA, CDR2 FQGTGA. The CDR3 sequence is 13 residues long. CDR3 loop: CASSADNQETQYF. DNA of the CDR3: TGTGCCAGCAGCGCGGACAACCAAGAGACCCAGTACTTC.

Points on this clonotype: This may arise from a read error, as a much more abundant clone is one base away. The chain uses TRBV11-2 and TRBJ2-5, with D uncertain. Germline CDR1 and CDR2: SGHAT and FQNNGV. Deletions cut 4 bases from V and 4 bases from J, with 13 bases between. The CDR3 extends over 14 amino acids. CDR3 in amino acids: CASSSRPVSETQYF. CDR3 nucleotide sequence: TGTGCCAGCAGCTCTCGACCTGTATCAGAGACCCAGTACTTC. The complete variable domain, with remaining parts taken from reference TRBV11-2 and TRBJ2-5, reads EAGVAQSPRYKIIEKRQSVAFWCNPISGHATLYWYQQILGQGPKLLIQFQNNGVVDDSQLPKDRFSAERLKGVDSTLKIQPAKLEDSAVYLCASSSRPVSETQYFGPGTRLLVL.

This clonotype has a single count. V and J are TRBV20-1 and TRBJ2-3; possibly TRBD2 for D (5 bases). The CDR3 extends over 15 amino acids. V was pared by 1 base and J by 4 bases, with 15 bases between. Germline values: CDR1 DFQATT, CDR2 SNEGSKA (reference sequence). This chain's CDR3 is CSARGYQGRSDTQYF. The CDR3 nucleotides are TGCAGTGCTAGAGGATATCAAGGGAGATCAGATACGCAGTATTTT.

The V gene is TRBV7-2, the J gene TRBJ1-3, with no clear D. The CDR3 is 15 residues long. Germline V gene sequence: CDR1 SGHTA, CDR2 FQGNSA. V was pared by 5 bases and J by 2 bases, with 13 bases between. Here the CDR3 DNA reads TGTGCCAGCAGCCAAGAGGAAGGGCCTGGAAACACCATATATTTT. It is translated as CASSQEEGPGNTIYF. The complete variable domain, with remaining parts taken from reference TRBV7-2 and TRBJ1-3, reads GAGVSQSPSNKVTEKGKDVELRCDPISGHTALYWYRQSLGQGLEFLIYFQGNSAPDKSGLPSDRFSAERTGGSVSTLTIQRTQQEDSAVYLCASSQEEGPGNTIYFGEGSWLTVV.

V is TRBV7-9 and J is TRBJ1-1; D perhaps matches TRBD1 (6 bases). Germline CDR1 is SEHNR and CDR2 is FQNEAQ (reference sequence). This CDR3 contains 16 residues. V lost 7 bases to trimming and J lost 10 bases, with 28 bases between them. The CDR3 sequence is CASNPSGDTDRGVAFF. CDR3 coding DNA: TGTGCCAGCAACCCATCGGGGGACACAGATCGCGGGGTAGCTTTCTTT.

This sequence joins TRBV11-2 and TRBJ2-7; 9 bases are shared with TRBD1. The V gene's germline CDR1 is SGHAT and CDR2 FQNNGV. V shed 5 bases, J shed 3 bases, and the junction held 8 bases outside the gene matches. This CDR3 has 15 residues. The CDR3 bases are TGTGCCAGCAGCCCGAGGACAGGGGCATTCTACGAGCAGTACTTC. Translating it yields CASSPRTGAFYEQYF.

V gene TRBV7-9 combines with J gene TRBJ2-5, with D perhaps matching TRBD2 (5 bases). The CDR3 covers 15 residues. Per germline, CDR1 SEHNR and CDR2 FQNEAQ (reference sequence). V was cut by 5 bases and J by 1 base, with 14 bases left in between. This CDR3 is CASSQRGAVQETQYF. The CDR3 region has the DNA TGTGCCAGCAGCCAACGGGGAGCGGTCCAAGAGACCCAGTACTTC.

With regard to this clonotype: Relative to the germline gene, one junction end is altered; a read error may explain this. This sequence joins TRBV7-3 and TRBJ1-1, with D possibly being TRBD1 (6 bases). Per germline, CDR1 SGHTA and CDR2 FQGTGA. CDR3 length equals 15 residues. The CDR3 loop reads CASSPMGAVNTEASF. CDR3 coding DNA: TGTGCCAGCAGCCCGATGGGGGCTGTGAACACTGAAGCTTCCTTT.

The CDR3 here is CASRSGTGSYEQYF. Here the CDR3 DNA reads TGTGCCAGCAGGTCCGGGACAGGATCCTACGAGCAGTACTTC. This chain links TRBV2 with TRBJ2-7, with 8 bases that match TRBD1. The trim removed 6 bases at V and 1 base at J, leaving 5 bases unmatched. Germline-derived CDR1 and CDR2 are SNHLY and FYNNEI. CDR3 length equals 14 residues.

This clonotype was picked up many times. The DNA for the CDR3 is TGTGCCAGCAGCTTAGGGATCGGTGAAGCTTTCTTT. Translated, it gives CASSLGIGEAFF. The chain is built from TRBV7-9 and TRBJ1-1; D ambiguous. The CDR3 length is 12 residues. Germline V lookup: CDR1 SEHNR, CDR2 FQNEAQ (reference sequence). Trimming left V 1 base short and J 7 bases short, with 7 bases between.

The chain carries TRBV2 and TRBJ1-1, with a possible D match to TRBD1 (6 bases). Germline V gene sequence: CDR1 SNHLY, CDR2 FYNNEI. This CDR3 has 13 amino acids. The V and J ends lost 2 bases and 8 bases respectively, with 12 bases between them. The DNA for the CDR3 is TGTGCCAGCAGTGAACCAGGGGTGTGGGAAGCTTTCTTT. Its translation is CASSEPGVWEAFF.